These 19 T cell receptor beta chains share one sample of origin, sequenced in a study of shared clonotypes between healthy human individuals. This table comes from immunoSEQ multiplex PCR, and its TCRdb copy is limited to in-frame clones, with some not included. The sample records 1,400,000 or so clones, approximately 98.5% being singletons. Sequenced material: naive CD4+ T cells sorted from blood. The subset: CD45RA+ positively selected. These receptors came from a man aged 25-45 years in good health.

The V call is TRBV7-8, the J call TRBJ2-5; D unresolved. The CDR3 length is 16 residues. Trimming cost V 4 bases and J 3 bases, with 18 bases left between them. Germline CDR1 is SGHVS and CDR2 is FQNEAQ. CDR3 DNA sequence: TGTGCCAGCAGCTCCCCCCTGTCGGGCTATAAAGAGACCCAGTACTTC. Its translation is CASSSPLSGYKETQYF.

The V and J genes are TRBV28 and TRBJ1-1; 9 bases align to TRBD1. The CDR3 has 15 amino acids. Germline loops: CDR1 MDHEN, CDR2 SYDVKM. Losses at the gene ends were 5 bases for V and 5 bases for J; bases not matched to a gene: 9. The CDR3 nucleotides are TGTGCCAGCAGTGCCCCCGGGGGGACAGGGACTGAAGCTTTCTTT. It yields the protein CASSAPGGTGTEAFF.

V usage is TRBV5-1 and J usage is TRBJ2-7; D call uncertain. With 0 bases removed from V and 4 bases from J, the gap between germline ends came to 11 bases. CDR1 and CDR2 (germline): SGHRS, YFSETQ. The CDR3 contains 14 residues. CDR3 in DNA: TGCGCCAGCAGCTTGGTGTGGTGGGGTTACGAGCAGTACTTC. Its protein product is CASSLVWWGYEQYF. The variable domain in full, with the rest retrieved from reference TRBV5-1 and TRBJ2-7, is KAGVTQTPRYLIKTRGQQVTLSCSPISGHRSVSWYQQTPGQGLQFLFEYFSETQRNKGNFPGRFSGRQFSNSRSEMNVSTLELGDSALYLCASSLVWWGYEQYFGPGTRLTVT.

V usage is TRBV5-5 and J usage is TRBJ1-2, with D possibly TRBD1 on 6 matching bases. Germline V gene sequence: CDR1 SGHKS, CDR2 YYEKEE (reference sequence). V lost 4 bases and J 2 bases, leaving 18 bases between the germline ends. The CDR3 loop spans 16 amino acids. The CDR3 DNA reads as TGTGCCAGCAGCAACCAACGTCAGGGGAAGAACTATGGCTACACCTTC. It codes for CASSNQRQGKNYGYTF.

V usage is TRBV9 and J usage is TRBJ2-6, with D unresolved. CDR3 size: 14 residues. Germline CDR1 SGDLS, CDR2 YYNGEE. The V end lost 0 bases, the J end lost 2 bases, and 3 bases lay between the germline ends. This CDR3 reads CASSVVPGANVLTF. In DNA, the CDR3 is TGTGCCAGCAGCGTAGTCCCTGGGGCCAACGTCCTGACTTTC.

The V gene is TRBV5-1, the J gene TRBJ2-7, with D possibly TRBD1 on 8 matching bases. Trimming pared 3 bases from V and 5 bases from J, leaving 21 bases between. Looked up from germline, CDR1 is SGHRS and CDR2 is YFSETQ. This CDR3 is built from 16 residues. The CDR3 loop reads CASSYNRGGVFHEQYF. CDR3 sequence (DNA): TGCGCCAGCAGCTACAACAGGGGGGGAGTTTTCCACGAGCAGTACTTC.

This chain uses TRBV7-2 with TRBJ2-7, with 10 positions matching TRBD2. Germline trimming cut 5 bases from V and 2 bases from J; bases unmatched to any gene: 6. Per the germline V gene, CDR1 is SGHTA and CDR2 is FQGNSA. CDR3 size: 15 residues. CDR3 bases: TGTGCCAGCAGCCGACCGGGACTAGCGACCTACGAGCAGTACTTC. This gives the protein CASSRPGLATYEQYF.

This sequence joins TRBV28 and TRBJ1-5; D is perhaps TRBD1 (5 bases). Trimming cost V 2 bases and J 4 bases, with 15 bases left between them. Germline loops: CDR1 MDHEN, CDR2 SYDVKM. The CDR3 loop spans 16 amino acids. The CDR3 DNA reads TGTGCCAGCAGTTTACCAAGACAGACTTTAAATCAGCCCCAGCATTTT. It yields the protein CASSLPRQTLNQPQHF.

This sequence joins TRBV5-1 and TRBJ2-7, with 9 bases fitting TRBD1. The V segment lost 4 bases and the J segment 2 bases; nucleotides outside the gene matches: 7. The CDR3 runs 15 residues. CDR1 is SGHRS and CDR2 is YFSETQ in the germline V gene. CDR3 sequence reads: CASSLDRGFAYEQYF. CDR3 bases: TGCGCCAGCAGCCTTGACAGGGGGTTCGCCTACGAGCAGTACTTC.

V usage is TRBV5-1 and J usage is TRBJ1-2; D might be TRBD1 (5 bases). Germline V CDR1 and CDR2: SGHRS, YFSETQ. This CDR3 has 14 residues. The V end lost 3 bases, the J end lost 14 bases, and 23 bases lay between the germline ends. The CDR3 sequence is CASSSHAGALPKTF. CDR3 nucleotide sequence: TGCGCCAGCAGCTCACACGCCGGGGCTCTGCCGAAGACCTTC.

This chain links TRBV28 with TRBJ1-2; D gene unclear. The CDR3 extends over 15 amino acids. CDR1 MDHEN and CDR2 SYDVKM come from the germline V gene. V was shortened by 6 bases and J by 5 bases, with 19 bases between the two germline ends. The DNA of the CDR3 is TGTGCCAGCAGCACCAACCGCGGGCAGCTATATGGCTACACCTTC. Translating gives CASSTNRGQLYGYTF.

This clone was seen only once. The V call is TRBV7-2, the J call TRBJ1-1; D is unclear. CDR3 length: 19 residues. The V end lost 2 bases, the J end lost 0 bases, and 22 bases lay between the germline ends. Germline V CDR1 and CDR2: SGHTA, FQGNSA. In DNA, the CDR3 is TGTGCCAGCAGCTTAAGGGTGTCCGGATCCTTTGTGATGAACACTGAAGCTTTCTTT. Translated: CASSLRVSGSFVMNTEAFF.

V is TRBV6-6 and J is TRBJ2-7; D is uncertain. The length of the CDR3 is 12 residues. In germline, CDR1 is MNHNY, CDR2 SVGAGI (reference sequence). V was cut by 7 bases and J by 3 bases, with 10 bases left in between. The DNA of the CDR3 is TGTGCCAGCAAGGCTGGAGACTACGAGCAGTACTTC. Amino acids: CASKAGDYEQYF.

The V and J genes are TRBV10-3 and TRBJ2-7; D is unclear. Looked up from germline, CDR1 is ENHRY and CDR2 is SYGVKD. The CDR3 extends over 15 amino acids. The V end was cut by 2 bases, the J end by 2 bases, with 13 bases between. CDR3 sequence: CAISEAPATTYEQYF. As DNA, the CDR3 is TGTGCCATCAGTGAGGCGCCGGCCACTACCTACGAGCAGTACTTC.

The rearrangement links TRBV7-2 to TRBJ2-5; D might be TRBD2 (6 bases). The CDR3 sequence is 14 residues long. Germline CDR1 reads SGHTA; CDR2 reads FQGNSA. The V gene lost 2 bases and the J gene lost 4 bases, with 11 bases spanning the gap. The CDR3 protein is CASSLSTRRETQYF. CDR3 sequence (DNA): TGTGCCAGCAGCTTATCGACTAGGAGAGAGACCCAGTACTTC.

As to this clone: Other DNA sequences in this specimen translate into the identical CDR3. The chain uses TRBV18 and TRBJ2-5; 8 nucleotides align to TRBD1. The CDR3 runs to 14 residues. With V trimmed by 3 bases and J by 2 bases, 2 bases remained unmatched. The germline V gene encodes CDR1 KGHSH and CDR2 LQKENI. CDR3 protein: CASSPGTGQETQYF. The DNA of the CDR3 is TGTGCCAGCTCACCTGGGACAGGACAAGAGACCCAGTACTTC.

This sequence joins TRBV11-1 and TRBJ2-1, with 7 bases identical to TRBD2. This CDR3 contains 15 residues. Per germline, CDR1 SGHAT and CDR2 FQDESV (reference sequence). Unmatched junction bases numbered 6, after V lost 2 bases and J lost 5 bases. As DNA, the CDR3 is TGTGCCAGCAGCTTATCGGGCGGGAGTCACAATGAGCAGTTCTTC. Protein product: CASSLSGGSHNEQFF.

V usage is TRBV9 and J usage is TRBJ2-2, with unresolved D. V dropped 0 bases and J dropped 4 bases, with 7 bases sitting between them. Germline lookup yields CDR1 SGDLS and CDR2 YYNGEE. The CDR3 extends over 14 amino acids. The CDR3 region has the DNA TGTGCCAGCAGCGTAGAAAGTACCACCGGGGAGCTGTTTTTT. It encodes CASSVESTTGELFF.

For this clone: One end of the junction does not line up with germline, which may come from a read error. The chain joins TRBV7-7 to TRBJ2-1; D is uncertain. The CDR3 consists of 13 residues. Looked up from germline, CDR1 is SSHAT and CDR2 is FNYEAQ (reference sequence). The CDR3: CASSLGQNNEQFF. CDR3 nucleotides: TGTGCTAGCAGCTTAGGGCAAAACAATGAGCAGTTCTTC.